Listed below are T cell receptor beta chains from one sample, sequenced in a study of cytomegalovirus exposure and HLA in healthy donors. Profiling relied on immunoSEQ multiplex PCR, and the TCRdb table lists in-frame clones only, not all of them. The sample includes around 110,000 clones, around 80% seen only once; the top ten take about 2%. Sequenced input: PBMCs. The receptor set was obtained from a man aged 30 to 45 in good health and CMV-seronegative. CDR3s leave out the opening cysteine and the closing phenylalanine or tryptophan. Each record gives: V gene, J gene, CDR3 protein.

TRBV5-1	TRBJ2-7	ASSWEGGLYEQY
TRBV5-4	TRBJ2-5	ASSFNRKETQY
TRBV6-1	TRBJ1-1	ASSEKETGSPF
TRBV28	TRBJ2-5	ASSTPGGPGETQY
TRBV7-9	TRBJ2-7	ASSLIGGNYEQY
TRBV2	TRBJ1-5	ASSLKGGQPQH
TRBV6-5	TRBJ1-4	ASSFLGGEKLF
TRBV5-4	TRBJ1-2	ASSFTGNYGYT
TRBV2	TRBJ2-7	ASMRAGGWEQY
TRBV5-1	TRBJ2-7	ASSFGPAGNSYEQY
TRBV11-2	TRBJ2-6	ASSLTGGGANGLT
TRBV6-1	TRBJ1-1	ASSRQGGSF
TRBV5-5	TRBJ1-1	ASSLNGANTEAF
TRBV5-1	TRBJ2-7	ASSLDGRVYEQY
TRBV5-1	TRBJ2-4	ASSSGGTGKNIQY
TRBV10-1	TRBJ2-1	ASSDDAGAYNEQF